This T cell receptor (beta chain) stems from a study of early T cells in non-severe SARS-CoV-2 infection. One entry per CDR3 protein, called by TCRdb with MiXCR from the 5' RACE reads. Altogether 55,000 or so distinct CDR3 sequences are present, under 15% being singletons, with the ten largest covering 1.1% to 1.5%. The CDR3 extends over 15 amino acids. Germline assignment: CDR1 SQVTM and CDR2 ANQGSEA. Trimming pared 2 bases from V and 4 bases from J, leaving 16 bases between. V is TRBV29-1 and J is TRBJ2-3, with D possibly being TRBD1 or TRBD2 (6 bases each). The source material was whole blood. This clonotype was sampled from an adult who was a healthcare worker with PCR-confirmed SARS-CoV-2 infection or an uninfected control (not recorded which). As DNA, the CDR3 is TGCAGCGTTGAAACGGGGGCCGGGCTGCCAGATACGCAGTATTTT. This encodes CSVETGAGLPDTQYF.